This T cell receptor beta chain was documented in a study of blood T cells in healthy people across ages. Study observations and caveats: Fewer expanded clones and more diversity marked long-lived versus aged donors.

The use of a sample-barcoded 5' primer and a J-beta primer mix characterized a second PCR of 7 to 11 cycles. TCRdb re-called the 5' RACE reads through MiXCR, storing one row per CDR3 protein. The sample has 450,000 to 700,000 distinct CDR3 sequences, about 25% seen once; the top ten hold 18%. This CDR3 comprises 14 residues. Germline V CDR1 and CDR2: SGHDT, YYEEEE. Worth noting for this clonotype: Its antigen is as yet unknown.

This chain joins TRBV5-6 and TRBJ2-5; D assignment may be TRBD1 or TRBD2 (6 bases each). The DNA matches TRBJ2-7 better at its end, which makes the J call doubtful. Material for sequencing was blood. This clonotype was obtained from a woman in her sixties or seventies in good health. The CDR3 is CASSWTVGGYEQYF. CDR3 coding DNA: TGTGCCAGCAGCTGGACAGTCGGGGGATACGAGCAGTACTTC.